This TCR beta chain was retrieved from a study of T cell responses to AZD1222 COVID-19 vaccine. TCRdb keeps only in-frame clones here, not all; method: immunoSEQ multiplex PCR. The sample has 100,000 to 150,000 clones; 88% are singletons. Details on this clone: Its cognate antigen is unknown. One end of the junction fails to match germline, which may point to a read error.

Points from the study as a whole: Increases in Spike-specific TCR breadth and depth were seen after two AZD1222 doses.

The germline V gene has CDR1 MNHEY and CDR2 SVGEGT. This CDR3 comprises 13 residues. The sequences come from peripheral blood, collected 28 days after the second AZD1222 dose. The TCR sequence derives from an adult who received the AZD1222 COVID-19 vaccine. The chain joins TRBV6-2 or TRBV6-3 to TRBJ2-7; the D gene is possibly TRBD2 (5 bases). The CDR3 sequence is CASSNSGTYEQYF. The CDR3 DNA reads as TGTGCCAGCAGTAACTCCGGGACCTACGAGCAGTACTTC.